This entry lists 17 T cell receptor beta chains sequenced from one sample in a study of cytomegalovirus exposure and HLA in healthy donors. Use of 60 Vbeta and 13 Jbeta primers characterized the PCR. This table comes from immunoSEQ multiplex PCR, and its TCRdb copy is limited to in-frame clones, with some not included. This sample has 200,000 to 250,000 clones, with around 89% found just once. Input material: PBMCs. All receptors derive from a woman aged 18-29 years in good health and CMV-seronegative.

The chain combines TRBV4-3 with TRBJ2-7; D is ambiguous. V dropped 1 base and J dropped 4 bases, with 8 bases sitting between them. From germline, CDR1 is LGHNA and CDR2 YSLEER. The CDR3 is 13 residues long. The CDR3 reads CASSQVKRYEQYF. The CDR3 DNA reads as TGCGCCAGCAGCCAAGTAAAGCGATACGAGCAGTACTTC.

A word on this clone: Other DNA variants within this sample encode the same CDR3. The gene calls are TRBV5-1 and TRBJ2-3; TRBD2 matches 15 bases. V dropped 4 bases and J dropped 3; count of bases not matched to a gene: 3. This CDR3 comprises 16 residues. Per germline, CDR1 SGHRS and CDR2 YFSETQ. CDR3 sequence (DNA): TGCGCCAGCAGCCTGGGACTAGCGGGGGGTACAGATACGCAGTATTTT. Its translation is CASSLGLAGGTDTQYF.

V usage is TRBV7-2 and J usage is TRBJ2-7, with no clear D. Germline V lookup: CDR1 SGHTA, CDR2 FQGNSA. This CDR3 region has 14 residues. V gave up 1 base and J gave up 5 bases, with 12 bases separating them. The CDR3 nucleotides are TGTGCCAGCAGCTTAGTGTCTAGTTTTCACGAGCAGTACTTC. Its translation is CASSLVSSFHEQYF.

The chain links TRBV5-6 to TRBJ1-4; D unresolved. The CDR3 is 14 residues long. The germline CDR1 and CDR2 sequences are SGHDT and YYEEEE. Trimming removed 1 base at V and 4 bases at J, with 8 bases between. The chain's CDR3 is CASSLIGSNEKLFF. The CDR3 DNA reads as TGTGCCAGCAGCTTGATAGGGAGTAATGAAAAACTGTTTTTT.

This chain connects TRBV5-1 to TRBJ2-2; unclear D gene. CDR3 size: 15 residues. CDR1 SGHRS and CDR2 YFSETQ come from the germline V gene. V lost 6 bases and J 3 bases, leaving 15 bases between the germline ends. The chain's CDR3 is CASMGGPTYTGELFF. CDR3 nucleotide sequence: TGCGCCAGCATGGGTGGGCCCACCTACACCGGGGAGCTGTTTTTT. Supplemented by reference TRBV5-1 and TRBJ2-2, the full variable domain reads KAGVTQTPRYLIKTRGQQVTLSCSPISGHRSVSWYQQTPGQGLQFLFEYFSETQRNKGNFPGRFSGRQFSNSRSEMNVSTLELGDSALYLCASMGGPTYTGELFFGEGSRLTVL.

This chain connects TRBV4-3 to TRBJ1-2; 7 positions agree with TRBD1. Germline trimming cut 1 base from V and 6 bases from J; bases unmatched to any gene: 5. The CDR3 is made up of 14 amino acids. CDR1 is LGHNA and CDR2 is YSLEER in the germline V gene. The CDR3 loop reads CASSQVEGGNGYTF. The CDR3 DNA follows: TGCGCCAGCAGCCAAGTAGAAGGGGGCAATGGCTACACCTTC.

This chain links TRBV5-6 with TRBJ2-4; a possible D gene is TRBD2 (5 bases). Germline V gene sequence: CDR1 SGHDT, CDR2 YYEEEE. Trimming took 3 bases from V and 0 from J, leaving 19 bases between them. The CDR3 length is 18 residues. The CDR3 sequence: CASSSGPTRGIAKNIQYF. Written as DNA, the CDR3 is TGTGCCAGCAGCTCAGGACCTACCCGGGGTATAGCCAAAAACATTCAGTACTTC.

This sequence joins TRBV14 and TRBJ2-3; TRBD2 is a possible D gene (5 bases). The CDR3 has 13 residues. Germline values: CDR1 SGHDN, CDR2 FVKESK. V lost 4 bases and J 8 bases, leaving 13 bases between the germline ends. CDR3: CASSPVPAGTQYF. In DNA form, the CDR3 reads TGTGCCAGCAGCCCCGTGCCGGCGGGTACGCAGTATTTT.

The sample holds a few counts of this clone. The chain employs TRBV5-4 and TRBJ1-2, with D uncertain. This CDR3 has 13 amino acids. Trimming left V 3 bases short and J 8 bases short, with 14 bases between. Germline lookup yields CDR1 SGHNT and CDR2 YYREEE (reference sequence). The CDR3 DNA is TGTGCCAGCAGCTCAAAACGGGAAAACGGCTACACCTTC. As protein: CASSSKRENGYTF.

V is TRBV4-2 and J is TRBJ2-7; 10 bases line up with TRBD2. CDR3 length: 15 residues. The V gene end was trimmed by 0 bases and the J gene end by 7 bases; junction bases not matched to a gene: 6. In germline, CDR1 is LGHNA, CDR2 YNFKEQ. CDR3 amino acids: CASSQETAGGGEQYF. CDR3 DNA sequence: TGTGCCAGCAGCCAAGAAACAGCGGGGGGGGGTGAGCAGTACTTC.

The V call is TRBV6-1, the J call TRBJ1-3, with TRBD1 matching over 7 bases. Germline trimming cut 8 bases from V and 4 bases from J; bases unmatched to any gene: 5. CDR3 length: 13 residues. Germline-derived CDR1 and CDR2 are MNHNS and SASEGT. In DNA, the CDR3 is TGTGCCAGCCAAAGGGGGCAGGGAAACACCATATATTTT. Its protein product is CASQRGQGNTIYF.

V and J are TRBV2 and TRBJ1-2; D gene unclear. V shed 6 bases and J shed 12 bases, with 23 bases lying between them. Germline V CDR1 and CDR2: SNHLY, FYNNEI. The CDR3 is made up of 14 amino acids. The CDR3, as DNA: TGTGCCAGCAGGGCCGGGAGGTCGATAAACGGAGACACCTTC. Translation gives CASRAGRSINGDTF.

This chain connects TRBV27 to TRBJ2-7, with 8 bases matching TRBD1. The CDR3 runs 17 residues. After removal of 5 bases from V and 3 bases from J, the junction contained 15 bases not matched to a gene. Germline V CDR1 and CDR2: MNHEY, SMNVEV (reference sequence). The CDR3 DNA reads TGTGCCAGCAGTCTTGGACAGGGTTATCGTGATGTCTACGAGCAGTACTTC. It specifies CASSLGQGYRDVYEQYF.

The gene calls are TRBV7-9 and TRBJ1-4; 9 bases agree with TRBD1. Germline V CDR1 and CDR2: SEHNR, FQNEAQ (reference sequence). With V trimmed by 7 bases and J by 2 bases, 5 bases remained unmatched. The CDR3 spans 15 residues. The CDR3 sequence is CASTPGTGTNEKLFF. The CDR3, as DNA: TGTGCCAGCACTCCGGGGACAGGGACTAATGAAAAACTGTTTTTT.

V is TRBV19 and J is TRBJ2-3; D gene unclear. The germline V and J ends were trimmed by 1 base and 0 bases, with 5 bases remaining between them. CDR3 length equals 14 residues. The germline V gene encodes CDR1 LNHDA and CDR2 SQIVND (reference sequence). The CDR3 region has the DNA TGTGCCAGTAGTATAGGCCAGAGCACAGATACGCAGTATTTT. Its protein is CASSIGQSTDTQYF.

The CDR3, as DNA: TGTGCCAGCAGCACCCGGACAGGAAATTACGAGCAGTACTTC. It specifies CASSTRTGNYEQYF. The chain links TRBV7-2 to TRBJ2-7; 7 bases are shared with TRBD1. The CDR3 is made up of 14 amino acids. Germline CDR1 SGHTA, CDR2 FQGNSA. V shed 5 bases and J 4 bases; nucleotides not matched to a gene: 8.

The rearrangement links TRBV5-4 to TRBJ1-2, with D unclear. The ends were cut back, 0 bases at V and 4 bases at J, with 10 bases in the middle. CDR1 is SGHNT and CDR2 is YYREEE in the germline V gene (reference sequence). The CDR3 is made up of 14 amino acids. Written as DNA, the CDR3 is TGTGCCAGCAGCTTGGCCGTGGAGGTCTATGGCTACACCTTC. It specifies CASSLAVEVYGYTF.